This TCR beta chain was profiled in a study of T cells in Graves' hyperthyroidism and ophthalmopathy. Study-level points and caveats: A median 6.5 months before onset, the model predicted ophthalmopathy.

Germline loops: CDR1 MDHEN, CDR2 SYDVKM. Trimming removed 5 bases from V and 6 bases from J; junction bases left unmatched: 11. This CDR3 region has 15 residues. Researchers took RNA transcripts and amplified the TCR beta CDR3 regions from them. Primed by the HTBI set, a first-round RT-PCR was run on the TCR CDR3. TCRdb recomputed calls from the multiplex PCR reads with MiXCR, one row per CDR3 protein. The repertoire holds 700,000 or so distinct CDR3 sequences, with around 13% as singletons. Over 8 ml fresh peripheral blood yielded the PBMCs. Comments on this clonotype: The antigen is unknown.

Source material: blood. The sequence was collected from a woman aged 50 to 60 with Graves' ophthalmopathy. The genes are TRBV28 and TRBJ2-7; 9 bases match TRBD1. The CDR3: CASSASGTGKLEQYF. The CDR3 region has the DNA TGTGCCAGCAGTGCGTCCGGGACAGGGAAGCTCGAGCAGTACTTC.